Listed below are T cell receptor beta chains from one sample, sequenced in a study of regulatory T cells in long-lasting Graves disease. MiXCR, run by TCRdb on the multiplex PCR reads, gives a single entry per CDR3 protein. Of some 200,000 distinct CDR3 sequences in the sample, roughly 19% were seen once. These data were also reused for a study on T cells in Graves' hyperthyroidism and ophthalmopathy.

The sequences come from peripheral blood mononuclear cells (PBMCs), collected at new diagnosis, from a patient treated with antithyroid drugs. The receptors derive from a woman aged 30 to 39 with Graves disease. Each CDR3 is given with its conserved first and last residue. The D gene is left open where the match is weak. Expanded clones are given a class, and other clones once, few, many or no size at all.

clone size: many; V gene: TRBV28; J gene: TRBJ1-2; CDR3 length: 13; D gene: TRBD1; CDR3 protein: CASSLPRQGGYTF; CDR3 DNA: TGTGCCAGCAGTCTTCCTCGACAGGGAGGCTACACCTTC
clone size: many; V gene: TRBV7-8; J gene: TRBJ2-1; CDR3 length: 15; D gene: TRBD1; CDR3 protein: CASSPRTGGYNEQFF; CDR3 DNA: TGTGCCAGCAGCCCTCGGACAGGGGGGTACAATGAGCAGTTCTTC
clone size: NA; V gene: TRBV7-9; J gene: TRBJ1-1; CDR3 length: 15; D gene: TRBD1; CDR3 protein: CASSPEGTGITEAFF; CDR3 DNA: TGTGCCAGCAGCCCGGAGGGGACAGGGATCACTGAAGCTTTCTTT
clone size: NA; V gene: TRBV6-2/TRBV6-3; J gene: TRBJ1-3; CDR3 length: 13; D gene: NA; CDR3 protein: CASSQYSGNTIYF; CDR3 DNA: TGTGCCAGCAGCCAATACTCTGGAAACACCATATATTTT
clone size: many; V gene: TRBV7-9; J gene: TRBJ2-3; CDR3 length: 15; D gene: TRBD2; CDR3 protein: CASSPSGATTDTQYF; CDR3 DNA: TGTGCCAGCAGCCCGAGCGGGGCGACCACAGATACGCAGTATTTT
clone size: many; V gene: TRBV29-1; J gene: TRBJ2-1; CDR3 length: 16; D gene: TRBD1; CDR3 protein: CSVLPGQVLSYNEQFF; CDR3 DNA: TGCAGCGTGCTTCCGGGACAGGTCCTATCCTACAATGAGCAGTTCTTC
clone size: NA; V gene: TRBV30; J gene: TRBJ1-2; CDR3 length: 16; D gene: TRBD1; CDR3 protein: CAWSRLSGQGNYGYIF; CDR3 DNA: TGTGCCTGGAGTCGCCTCTCGGGACAGGGAAACTATGGCTACATCTTC
clone size: NA; V gene: TRBV28; J gene: TRBJ2-1; CDR3 length: 15; D gene: NA; CDR3 protein: CASSSISIKSNEQFF; CDR3 DNA: TGTGCCAGCAGCTCTATTAGCATTAAAAGCAATGAGCAGTTCTTC
clone size: many; V gene: TRBV6-1; J gene: TRBJ1-6; CDR3 length: 13; D gene: TRBD1; CDR3 protein: CASRGQGDSPLHF; CDR3 DNA: TGTGCCAGCAGGGGACAGGGGGATTCACCCCTCCACTTT
clone size: NA; V gene: TRBV27; J gene: TRBJ2-7; CDR3 length: 15; D gene: NA; CDR3 protein: CASSLYSGTTYEQYF; CDR3 DNA: TGTGCCAGCAGTTTATATTCCGGGACAACCTACGAGCAGTACTTC
clone size: few; V gene: TRBV5-1; J gene: TRBJ2-3; CDR3 length: 15; D gene: NA; CDR3 protein: CASSFLGYPTDTQYF; CDR3 DNA: TGCGCCAGCAGCTTTTTGGGCTACCCCACAGATACGCAGTATTTT
clone size: many; V gene: TRBV15; J gene: TRBJ1-2; CDR3 length: 16; D gene: TRBD1; CDR3 protein: CATSSYQQGADYGYTF; CDR3 DNA: TGTGCCACCAGCTCCTACCAACAGGGGGCCGACTATGGCTACACCTTC
clone size: many; V gene: TRBV3-1; J gene: TRBJ2-7; CDR3 length: 16; D gene: TRBD2; CDR3 protein: CASSRGVAGHFGEQYF; CDR3 DNA: TGTGCCAGCAGCCGGGGAGTAGCGGGCCACTTCGGGGAGCAGTACTTC
clone size: many; V gene: TRBV2; J gene: TRBJ2-1; CDR3 length: 11; D gene: NA; CDR3 protein: CASNIVREQFF; CDR3 DNA: TGTGCCAGCAACATAGTTCGTGAGCAGTTCTTC
clone size: many; V gene: TRBV29-1; J gene: TRBJ1-1; CDR3 length: 13; D gene: TRBD1; CDR3 protein: CSARQGLNSEAFF; CDR3 DNA: TGCAGCGCCAGACAGGGACTGAACTCTGAAGCTTTCTTT
clone size: many; V gene: TRBV18; J gene: TRBJ2-1; CDR3 length: 15; D gene: TRBD2; CDR3 protein: CASSPGLAGASEQFF; CDR3 DNA: TGTGCCAGCTCACCGGGACTAGCGGGAGCCAGTGAGCAGTTCTTC
clone size: many; V gene: TRBV2; J gene: TRBJ2-3; CDR3 length: 14; D gene: NA; CDR3 protein: CASRTGGGTDTQYF; CDR3 DNA: TGTGCCAGCCGAACAGGCGGGGGCACAGATACGCAGTATTTT
clone size: many; V gene: TRBV2; J gene: TRBJ1-1; CDR3 length: 13; D gene: NA; CDR3 protein: CASNRGERTEAFF; CDR3 DNA: TGTGCCAGCAATCGGGGGGAAAGGACTGAAGCTTTCTTT
clone size: NA; V gene: TRBV10-3; J gene: TRBJ1-5; CDR3 length: 17; D gene: NA; CDR3 protein: CAISETDRRDSNQPQHF; CDR3 DNA: TGTGCCATCAGTGAGACTGACAGGCGGGATAGCAATCAGCCCCAGCATTTT
clone size: many; V gene: TRBV7-3; J gene: TRBJ2-1; CDR3 length: 13; D gene: NA; CDR3 protein: CASSTGIHNEQFF; CDR3 DNA: TGTGCCAGCAGTACCGGGATCCACAATGAGCAGTTCTTC
clone size: NA; V gene: TRBV2; J gene: TRBJ2-1; CDR3 length: 13; D gene: TRBD2; CDR3 protein: CASRAGTISEQFF; CDR3 DNA: TGTGCCAGCAGGGCCGGGACTATAAGTGAGCAGTTCTTC
clone size: once; V gene: TRBV27; J gene: TRBJ2-5; CDR3 length: 14; D gene: NA; CDR3 protein: CASSPRTGGETQYF; CDR3 DNA: TGTGCCAGCAGTCCCCGGACGGGTGGAGAGACCCAGTACTTC
clone size: many; V gene: TRBV12-3/TRBV12-4; J gene: TRBJ1-5; CDR3 length: 16; D gene: NA; CDR3 protein: CASSPARGRVNQPQHF; CDR3 DNA: TGTGCCAGCAGCCCGGCACGAGGCAGGGTCAATCAGCCCCAGCATTTT
clone size: many; V gene: TRBV29-1; J gene: TRBJ2-5; CDR3 length: 13; D gene: TRBD2; CDR3 protein: CSVAGGGIETQYF; CDR3 DNA: TGCAGCGTGGCAGGCGGGGGGATCGAGACCCAGTACTTC
clone size: many; V gene: TRBV7-9; J gene: TRBJ1-1; CDR3 length: 15; D gene: TRBD1; CDR3 protein: CASSFPGTENTEAFF; CDR3 DNA: TGTGCCAGCAGCTTCCCCGGGACAGAGAACACTGAAGCTTTCTTT